The 5 T cell receptor beta chains in this list originate from one sample, sequenced in a study of shared clonotypes between healthy human individuals. Repertoires were generated with immunoSEQ multiplex PCR, while TCRdb's copy carries only in-frame clones and drops some. The sample contains about 490,000 clones, 76% of which appear only once. Source material: PBMCs. Receptors originate from a woman in her forties in good health. Some clones in this sample may be carry-over from other donors' samples.

A word on this clone: A far more abundant clone sits one base away, making this likely a read error. This same CDR3 is encoded by further DNA sequences in the sample. This chain connects TRBV6-1 to TRBJ2-7; either TRBD1 or TRBD2 may fit D (5 bases each). Germline V gene sequence: CDR1 MNHNS, CDR2 SASEGT. There are 15 residues in the CDR3. V was cut by 1 base and J by 0 bases, with 10 bases left in between. CDR3 sequence: CASSEGAGSSYEQYF. The DNA for the CDR3 is TGTGCCAGCAGTGAAGGGGCAGGGAGCTCCTACGAGCAGTACTTC.

The chain uses TRBV7-2 and TRBJ2-5; no definite D call. CDR3 size: 14 residues. Deletions cut 5 bases from V and 1 base from J, with 11 bases between. Germline-derived CDR1 and CDR2 are SGHTA and FQGNSA. The CDR3 sequence is CASSPRFPQETQYF. The CDR3 DNA reads as TGTGCCAGCAGCCCCAGATTCCCCCAAGAGACCCAGTACTTC.

The chain combines TRBV30 with TRBJ2-1; D is perhaps TRBD1 (7 bases). Trimming cost V 4 bases and J 15 bases, with 16 bases left between them. The CDR3 consists of 11 residues. The germline V gene encodes CDR1 GTSNPN and CDR2 SVGIG (reference sequence). The CDR3 loop reads CAWTGGPAPFF. The CDR3 nucleotides read TGTGCCTGGACAGGGGGGCCCGCGCCGTTCTTC.

This chain uses TRBV5-4 with TRBJ1-4; 7 bases match TRBD1. Germline-derived CDR1 and CDR2 are SGHNT and YYREEE (reference sequence). The V segment lost 4 bases and the J segment 8 bases; nucleotides outside the gene matches: 11. The CDR3 consists of 15 residues. CDR3 residues: CASSGKTGAGEKLFF. CDR3 DNA sequence: TGTGCCAGCAGCGGTAAAACAGGGGCCGGGGAAAAACTGTTTTTT.

J is TRBJ2-3 and V is TRBV6-1, with TRBD1 matching 7 bases. Trimming cost V 5 bases and J 1 base; bases outside gene matches: 3. Per germline, CDR1 MNHNS and CDR2 SASEGT. This CDR3 is built from 14 residues. CDR3 region: CASSFTGGTDTQYF. The CDR3 coding sequence is TGTGCCAGCAGTTTCACAGGGGGCACAGATACGCAGTATTTT.